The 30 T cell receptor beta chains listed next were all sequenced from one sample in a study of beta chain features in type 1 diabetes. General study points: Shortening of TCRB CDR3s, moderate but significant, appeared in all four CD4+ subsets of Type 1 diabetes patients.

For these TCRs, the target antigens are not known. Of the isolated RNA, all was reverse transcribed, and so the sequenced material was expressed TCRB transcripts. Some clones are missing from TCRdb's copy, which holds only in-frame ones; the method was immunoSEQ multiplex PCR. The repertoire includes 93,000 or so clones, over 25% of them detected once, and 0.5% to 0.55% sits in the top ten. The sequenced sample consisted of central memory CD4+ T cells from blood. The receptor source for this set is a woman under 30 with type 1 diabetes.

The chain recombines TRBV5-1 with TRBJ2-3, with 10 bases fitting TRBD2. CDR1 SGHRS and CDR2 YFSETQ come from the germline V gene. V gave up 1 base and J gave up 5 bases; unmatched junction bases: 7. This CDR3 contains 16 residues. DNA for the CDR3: TGCGCCAGCAGCTTGTCTAGCGGGAGAGGGAGAGATACGCAGTATTTT. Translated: CASSLSSGRGRDTQYF.

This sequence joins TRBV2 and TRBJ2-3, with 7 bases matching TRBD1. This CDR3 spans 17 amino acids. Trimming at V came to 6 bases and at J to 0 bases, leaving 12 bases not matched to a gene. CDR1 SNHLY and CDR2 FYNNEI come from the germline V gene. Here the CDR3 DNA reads TGTGCCAGCAGACCTAAACGAGAGACAGGGAGCACAGATACGCAGTATTTT. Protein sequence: CASRPKRETGSTDTQYF.

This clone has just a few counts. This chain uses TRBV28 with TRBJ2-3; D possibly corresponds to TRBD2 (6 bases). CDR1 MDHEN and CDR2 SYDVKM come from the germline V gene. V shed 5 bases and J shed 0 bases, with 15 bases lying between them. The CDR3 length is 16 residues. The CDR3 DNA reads TGTGCCAGCAGTACCGATGGGACTTCTAGCACAGATACGCAGTATTTT. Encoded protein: CASSTDGTSSTDTQYF.

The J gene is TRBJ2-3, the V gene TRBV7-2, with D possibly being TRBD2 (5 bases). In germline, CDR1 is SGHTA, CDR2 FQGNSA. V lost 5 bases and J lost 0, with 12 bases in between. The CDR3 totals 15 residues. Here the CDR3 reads CASSPDYLSTDTQYF. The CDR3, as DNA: TGTGCCAGCAGCCCCGACTACCTTAGCACAGATACGCAGTATTTT.

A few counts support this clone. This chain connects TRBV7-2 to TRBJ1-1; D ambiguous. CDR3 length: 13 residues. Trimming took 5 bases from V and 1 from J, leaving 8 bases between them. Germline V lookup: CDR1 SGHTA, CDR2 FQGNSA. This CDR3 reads CASSQQRNTEAFF. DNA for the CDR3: TGTGCCAGCAGCCAACAGAGGAACACTGAAGCTTTCTTT.

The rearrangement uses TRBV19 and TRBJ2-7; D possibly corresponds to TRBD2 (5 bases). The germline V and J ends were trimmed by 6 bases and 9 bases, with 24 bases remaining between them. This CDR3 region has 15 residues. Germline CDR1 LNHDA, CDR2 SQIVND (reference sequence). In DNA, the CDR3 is TGTGCCAGTAGCCCATCGCGGTCGAGGGAAATGGCGCAGTACTTC. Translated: CASSPSRSREMAQYF.

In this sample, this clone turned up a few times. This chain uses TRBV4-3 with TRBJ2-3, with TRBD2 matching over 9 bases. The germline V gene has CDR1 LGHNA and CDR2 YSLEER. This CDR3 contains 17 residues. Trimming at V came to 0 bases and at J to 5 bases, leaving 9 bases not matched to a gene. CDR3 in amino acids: CASSQDTGAGGLDTQYF. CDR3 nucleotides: TGCGCCAGCAGCCAAGATACTGGAGCGGGAGGATTAGATACGCAGTATTTT.

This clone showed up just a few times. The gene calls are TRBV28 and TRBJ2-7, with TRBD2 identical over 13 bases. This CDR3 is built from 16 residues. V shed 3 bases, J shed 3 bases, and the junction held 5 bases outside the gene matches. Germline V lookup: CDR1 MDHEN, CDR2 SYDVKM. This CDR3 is CASSLYRLAGGYEQYF. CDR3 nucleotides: TGTGCCAGCAGTTTGTACCGACTAGCGGGGGGCTACGAGCAGTACTTC. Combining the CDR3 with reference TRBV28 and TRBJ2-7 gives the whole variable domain DVKVTQSSRYLVKRTGEKVFLECVQDMDHENMFWYRQDPGLGLRLIYFSYDVKMKEKGDIPEGYSVSREKKERFSLILESASTNQTSMYLCASSLYRLAGGYEQYFGPGTRLTVT.

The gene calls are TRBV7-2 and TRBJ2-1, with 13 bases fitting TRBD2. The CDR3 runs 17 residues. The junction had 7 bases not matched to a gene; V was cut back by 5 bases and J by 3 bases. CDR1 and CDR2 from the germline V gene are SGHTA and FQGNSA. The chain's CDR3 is CASSPLAGGSIYNEQFF. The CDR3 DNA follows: TGTGCCAGCAGCCCACTAGCGGGAGGGTCCATCTACAATGAGCAGTTCTTC.

The CDR3 sequence is CASSLGLGGQPQHF. The CDR3 DNA is TGCGCCAGCAGCCTTGGACTAGGCGGTCAGCCCCAGCATTTT. The chain employs TRBV4-1 and TRBJ1-5; D ambiguous. CDR1 is MGHRA and CDR2 is YSYEKL in the germline V gene. Trimming removed 4 bases from V and 6 bases from J, with 13 bases in between. There are 14 residues in the CDR3.

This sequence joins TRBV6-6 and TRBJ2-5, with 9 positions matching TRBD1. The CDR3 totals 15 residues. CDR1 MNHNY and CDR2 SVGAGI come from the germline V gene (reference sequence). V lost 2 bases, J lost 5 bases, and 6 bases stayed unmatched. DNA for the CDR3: TGTGCCAGCAGTTACGGAGGACAGGGGATGGAGACCCAGTACTTC. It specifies CASSYGGQGMETQYF.

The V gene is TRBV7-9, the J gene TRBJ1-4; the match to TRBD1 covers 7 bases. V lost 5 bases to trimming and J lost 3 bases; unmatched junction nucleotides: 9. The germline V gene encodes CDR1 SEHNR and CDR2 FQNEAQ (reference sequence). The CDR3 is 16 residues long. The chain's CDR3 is CASSPNTGAANEKLFF. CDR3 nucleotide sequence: TGTGCCAGCAGCCCCAATACAGGGGCCGCTAATGAAAAACTGTTTTTT.

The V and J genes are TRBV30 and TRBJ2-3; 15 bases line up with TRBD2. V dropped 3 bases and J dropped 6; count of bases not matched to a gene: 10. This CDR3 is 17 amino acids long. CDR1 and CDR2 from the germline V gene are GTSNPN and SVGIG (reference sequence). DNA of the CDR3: TGTGCCTGGAGGCGTGCGGGACTAGCGGGAGGAGGTGATACGCAGTATTTT. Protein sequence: CAWRRAGLAGGGDTQYF. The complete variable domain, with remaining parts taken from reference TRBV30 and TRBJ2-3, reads SQTIHQWPATLVQPVGSPLSLECTVEGTSNPNLYWYRQAAGRGLQLLFYSVGIGQISSEVPQNLSASRPQDRQFILSSKKLLLSDSGFYLCAWRRAGLAGGGDTQYFGPGTRLTVL.

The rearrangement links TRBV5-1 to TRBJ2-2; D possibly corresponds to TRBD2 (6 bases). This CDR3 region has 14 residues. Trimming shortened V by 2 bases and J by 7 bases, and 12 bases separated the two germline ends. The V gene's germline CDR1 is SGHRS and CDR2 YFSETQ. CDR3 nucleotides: TGCGCCAGCAGCTTTGCGGGTAGCGGCGGGGAGCTGTTTTTT. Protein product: CASSFAGSGGELFF.

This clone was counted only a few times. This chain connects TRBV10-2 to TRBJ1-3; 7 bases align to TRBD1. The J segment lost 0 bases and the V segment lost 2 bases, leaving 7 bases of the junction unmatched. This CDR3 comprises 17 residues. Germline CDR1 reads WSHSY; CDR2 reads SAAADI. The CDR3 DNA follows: TGCGCCAGCAGTGAGCGGCATGACAGGGCCTCTGGAAACACCATATATTTT. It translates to CASSERHDRASGNTIYF.

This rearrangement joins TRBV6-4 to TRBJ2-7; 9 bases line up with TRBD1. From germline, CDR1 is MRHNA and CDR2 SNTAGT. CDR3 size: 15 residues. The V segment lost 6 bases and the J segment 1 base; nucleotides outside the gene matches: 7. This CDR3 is CASRTGQGESYEQYV. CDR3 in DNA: TGTGCCAGCAGGACGGGACAGGGAGAGTCCTACGAGCAGTACGTC.

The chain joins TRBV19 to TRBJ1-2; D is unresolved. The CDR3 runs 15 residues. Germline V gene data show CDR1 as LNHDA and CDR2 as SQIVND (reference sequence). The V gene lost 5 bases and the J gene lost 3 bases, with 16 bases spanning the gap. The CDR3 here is CASSALSTGDYGYTF. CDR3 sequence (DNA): TGTGCCAGTAGTGCCCTATCCACCGGGGACTATGGCTACACCTTC.

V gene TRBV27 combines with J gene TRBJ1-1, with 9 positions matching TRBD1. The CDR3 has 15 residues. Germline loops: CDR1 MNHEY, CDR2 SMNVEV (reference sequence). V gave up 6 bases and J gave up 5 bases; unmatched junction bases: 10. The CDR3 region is CASSPRLTGGTEAFF. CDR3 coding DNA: TGTGCCAGCAGCCCCCGTCTGACAGGGGGGACTGAAGCTTTCTTT.

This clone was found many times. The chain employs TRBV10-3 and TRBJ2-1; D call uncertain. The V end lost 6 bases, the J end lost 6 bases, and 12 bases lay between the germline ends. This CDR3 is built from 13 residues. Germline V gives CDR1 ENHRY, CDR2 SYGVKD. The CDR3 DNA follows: TGTGCCATCAGCGTCACTGAGGCCAATGAGCAGTTCTTC. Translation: CAISVTEANEQFF.

CDR3 DNA: TGTGCCAGCAGCCCACTAGCCGGGGCGAGCACTGAAGCTTTCTTT. This sequence encodes CASSPLAGASTEAFF. V gene TRBV7-2 combines with J gene TRBJ1-1, with D perhaps TRBD1 (5 bases). This CDR3 has 15 amino acids. Trimming shortened V by 5 bases and J by 4 bases, and 17 bases separated the two germline ends. Germline CDR1 SGHTA, CDR2 FQGNSA.

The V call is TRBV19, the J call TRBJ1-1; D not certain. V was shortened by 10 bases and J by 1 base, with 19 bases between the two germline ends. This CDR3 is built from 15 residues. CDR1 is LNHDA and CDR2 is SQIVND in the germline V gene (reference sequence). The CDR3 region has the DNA TGTGCCACCACGCGGTTTCGACGTCCGAACACTGAAGCTTTCTTT. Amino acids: CATTRFRRPNTEAFF.

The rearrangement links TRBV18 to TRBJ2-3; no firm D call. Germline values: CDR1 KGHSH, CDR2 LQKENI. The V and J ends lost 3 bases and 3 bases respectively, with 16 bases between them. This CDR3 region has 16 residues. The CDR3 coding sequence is TGTGCCAGCTCACCTGTCTCAGGTTGGTCTACAGATACGCAGTATTTT. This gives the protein CASSPVSGWSTDTQYF.

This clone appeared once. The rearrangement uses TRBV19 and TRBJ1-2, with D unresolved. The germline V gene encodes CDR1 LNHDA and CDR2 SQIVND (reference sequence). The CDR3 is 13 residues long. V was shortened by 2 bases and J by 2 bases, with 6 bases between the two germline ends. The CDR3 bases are TGTGCCAGTAGTATATACAGCAACTATGGCTACACCTTC. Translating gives CASSIYSNYGYTF.

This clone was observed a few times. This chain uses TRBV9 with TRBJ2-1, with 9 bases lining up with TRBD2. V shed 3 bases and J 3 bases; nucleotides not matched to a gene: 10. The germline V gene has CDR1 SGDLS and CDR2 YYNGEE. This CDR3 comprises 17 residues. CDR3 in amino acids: CASSALTSGPHYNEQFF. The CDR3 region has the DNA TGTGCCAGCAGCGCCCTCACTAGCGGGCCACACTACAATGAGCAGTTCTTC.

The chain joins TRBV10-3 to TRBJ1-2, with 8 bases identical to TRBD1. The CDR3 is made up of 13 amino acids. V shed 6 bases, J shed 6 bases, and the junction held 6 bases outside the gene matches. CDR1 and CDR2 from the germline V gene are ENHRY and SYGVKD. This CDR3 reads CAISEDRADGYTF. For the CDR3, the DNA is TGTGCCATCAGCGAGGACAGGGCGGATGGCTACACCTTC.

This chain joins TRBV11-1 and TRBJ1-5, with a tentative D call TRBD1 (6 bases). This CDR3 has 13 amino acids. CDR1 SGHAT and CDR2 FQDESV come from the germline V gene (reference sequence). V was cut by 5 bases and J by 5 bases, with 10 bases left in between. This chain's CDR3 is CASSGDNYQPQHF. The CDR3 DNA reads TGTGCCAGCAGCGGGGACAACTATCAGCCCCAGCATTTT.

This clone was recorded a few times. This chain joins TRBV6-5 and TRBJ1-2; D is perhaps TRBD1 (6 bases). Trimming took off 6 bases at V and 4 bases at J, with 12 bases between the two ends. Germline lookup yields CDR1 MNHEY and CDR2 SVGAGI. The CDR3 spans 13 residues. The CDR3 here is CASSQDRAYGYTF. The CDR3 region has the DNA TGTGCCAGCAGCCAGGACAGAGCCTATGGCTACACCTTC.

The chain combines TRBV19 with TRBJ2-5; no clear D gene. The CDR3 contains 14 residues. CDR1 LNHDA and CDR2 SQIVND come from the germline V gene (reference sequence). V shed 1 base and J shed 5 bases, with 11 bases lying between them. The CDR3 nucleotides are TGTGCCAGTAGTATAGGCGGTATGCTGGAGACCCAGTACTTC. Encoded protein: CASSIGGMLETQYF.

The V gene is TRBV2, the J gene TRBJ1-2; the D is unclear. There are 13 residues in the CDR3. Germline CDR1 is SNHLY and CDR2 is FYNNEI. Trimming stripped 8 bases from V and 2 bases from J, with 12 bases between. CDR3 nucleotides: TGTGCCAGCGGCCGAGGCCTAAACTATGGCTACACCTTC. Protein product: CASGRGLNYGYTF.

The CDR3 loop reads CASSFSGIGSGNTIYF. Written as DNA, the CDR3 is TGCGCCAGCAGCTTTAGCGGGATTGGCTCTGGAAACACCATATATTTT. The chain has TRBV5-1 and TRBJ1-3, with D hard to call. CDR1 SGHRS and CDR2 YFSETQ come from the germline V gene. V was clipped by 2 bases and J by 0 bases, with 12 bases between them. This CDR3 is built from 16 residues.